The present T cell receptor beta chain was sequenced within a study of T cell responses to AZD1222 COVID-19 vaccine. At the level of the study: Pooled samples include second doses given at about 4 or 12 weeks. General observations from the study: Seropositive at baseline were only a handful of AZD1222 recipients. Most donors were white British, females outnumbered males, and clonal diversity was possibly underestimated.

Germline loops: CDR1 MNHEY, CDR2 SVGEGT. CDR3 size: 15 residues. Trimming removed 4 bases from V and 4 bases from J, with 13 bases in between. The table came from immunoSEQ multiplex PCR; TCRdb's copy has only in-frame clones and leaves some out. The sample lists some 120,000 clones; approximately 91% were seen once. Regarding this clone: The antigen remains unidentified.

Sequencing was performed on peripheral blood, taken on day 0 of AZD1222 vaccination. This receptor was obtained from an adult in good health. This chain joins TRBV6-2 or TRBV6-3 and TRBJ1-4; tentatively, D is TRBD1 (6 bases). This CDR3 reads CASSSPDSFNEKLFF. The DNA for the CDR3 is TGTGCCAGCAGTTCCCCGGACAGCTTTAATGAAAAACTGTTTTTT.